The 23 T cell receptor beta chains reported below all come from one sample, sequenced in a study of cytomegalovirus exposure and HLA in healthy donors. The PCR used 60 Vbeta and 13 Jbeta primers. The table came from immunoSEQ multiplex PCR; TCRdb's copy has only in-frame clones and leaves some out. The sample has 150,000 to 200,000 clones; about 81% are singletons. The sequencing input was PBMCs. These receptor sequences come from a man aged 18 to 30 in good health and CMV-seronegative.

V is TRBV4-3 and J is TRBJ2-1; 8 nucleotides match TRBD2. The CDR3 covers 16 residues. J gave up 7 bases and V 0 bases, and 8 bases lay outside the gene matches. Germline V gene lookup returns CDR1 LGHNA and CDR2 YSLEER. The CDR3 spells CASSQDRAASGNEQFF. The CDR3 DNA reads TGCGCCAGCAGCCAAGATAGGGCGGCTAGCGGGAATGAGCAGTTCTTC.

The gene calls are TRBV19 and TRBJ1-1; 11 bases are a match to TRBD1. Losses at the gene ends were 3 bases for V and 3 bases for J; bases not matched to a gene: 3. This CDR3 has 15 amino acids. Germline V gene lookup returns CDR1 LNHDA and CDR2 SQIVND (reference sequence). The CDR3 sequence is CASSMGQGGYTEAFF. The CDR3 bases are TGTGCCAGTAGTATGGGACAGGGGGGATACACTGAAGCTTTCTTT. The entire variable domain, with the rest obtained from reference TRBV19 and TRBJ1-1, is as follows: DGGITQSPKYLFRKEGQNVTLSCEQNLNHDAMYWYRQDPGQGLRLIYYSQIVNDFQKGDIAEGYSVSREKKESFPLTVTSAQKNPTAFYLCASSMGQGGYTEAFFGQGTRLTVV.

V gene TRBV15 combines with J gene TRBJ2-7; 9 bases are a match to TRBD1. J was trimmed by 4 bases and V by 4 bases; bases with no gene match: 5. Per germline, CDR1 LNHNV and CDR2 YYDKDF (reference sequence). The CDR3 has 14 amino acids. CDR3: CATSTRTGEYEQYF. The CDR3 DNA reads as TGTGCCACCAGCACTCGGACAGGGGAATACGAGCAGTACTTC.

This clone was detected only once. V gene TRBV5-1 combines with J gene TRBJ2-1; D is uncertain. The germline V gene encodes CDR1 SGHRS and CDR2 YFSETQ. This CDR3 has 17 residues. V lost 0 bases and J 2 bases, leaving 15 bases between the germline ends. The chain's CDR3 is CASSLGRRSTTYNEQFF. CDR3 in DNA: TGCGCCAGCAGCTTGGGAAGGCGGAGCACAACCTACAATGAGCAGTTCTTC.

The chain links TRBV10-3 to TRBJ2-1; D is possibly TRBD1 (6 bases). The CDR3 extends over 16 amino acids. Trimming cost V 3 bases and J 0 bases, with 12 bases left between them. Germline values: CDR1 ENHRY, CDR2 SYGVKD. The chain's CDR3 is CAISEGTSLSYNEQFF. For the CDR3, the DNA is TGTGCCATCAGTGAAGGGACAAGTCTCTCCTACAATGAGCAGTTCTTC.

This rearrangement joins TRBV19 to TRBJ2-7; D is perhaps TRBD2 (5 bases). The V end lost 1 base, the J end lost 3 bases, and 13 bases lay between the germline ends. This CDR3 has 15 residues. Germline V gene sequence: CDR1 LNHDA, CDR2 SQIVND (reference sequence). CDR3 amino acids: CASSIASTSVYEQYF. The CDR3 region has the DNA TGTGCCAGTAGTATAGCTAGCACCTCAGTCTACGAGCAGTACTTC.

The chain is built from TRBV28 and TRBJ2-7, with D possibly matching TRBD1 (6 bases). V lost 1 base to trimming and J lost 4 bases, with 8 bases between them. CDR1 and CDR2 from the germline V gene are MDHEN and SYDVKM. CDR3 length equals 13 residues. DNA of the CDR3: TGTGCCAGCAGTTTATACAGGGTATACGAGCAGTACTTC. It is translated as CASSLYRVYEQYF.

The chain has TRBV7-2 and TRBJ2-7; TRBD2 is a possible D gene (5 bases). V lost 2 bases to trimming and J lost 6 bases, with 14 bases between them. Germline V gene sequence: CDR1 SGHTA, CDR2 FQGNSA. The CDR3 runs to 14 residues. The CDR3 protein is CASSLTRTGPEQYF. As DNA, the CDR3 is TGTGCCAGCAGCTTAACCCGGACTGGACCCGAGCAGTACTTC.

The chain couples TRBV30 to TRBJ2-7, with unresolved D. Trimming left V 0 bases short and J 0 bases short, with 9 bases between. This CDR3 is 14 amino acids long. Germline lookup yields CDR1 GTSNPN and CDR2 SVGIG (reference sequence). The CDR3 nucleotides read TGTGCCTGGAGTGTTACCCCGGGCTCCTACGAGCAGTACTTC. It translates to CAWSVTPGSYEQYF. Full variable domain (remainder filled in from reference TRBV30 and TRBJ2-7): SQTIHQWPATLVQPVGSPLSLECTVEGTSNPNLYWYRQAAGRGLQLLFYSVGIGQISSEVPQNLSASRPQDRQFILSSKKLLLSDSGFYLCAWSVTPGSYEQYFGPGTRLTVT.

This chain connects TRBV5-1 to TRBJ2-5, with 12 nucleotides matching TRBD2. The J segment lost 5 bases and the V segment lost 2 bases, leaving 13 bases of the junction unmatched. This CDR3 comprises 18 residues. Germline CDR1 is SGHRS and CDR2 is YFSETQ. CDR3 region: CASSLRLAGAQITETQYF. CDR3 coding DNA: TGCGCCAGCAGCTTAAGACTAGCGGGGGCTCAAATAACGGAGACCCAGTACTTC. Variable domain in full (rest from reference TRBV5-1 and TRBJ2-5): KAGVTQTPRYLIKTRGQQVTLSCSPISGHRSVSWYQQTPGQGLQFLFEYFSETQRNKGNFPGRFSGRQFSNSRSEMNVSTLELGDSALYLCASSLRLAGAQITETQYFGPGTRLLVL.

V and J are TRBV10-3 and TRBJ1-2, with TRBD1 matching over 11 bases. The CDR3 is made up of 14 amino acids. Germline-derived CDR1 and CDR2 are ENHRY and SYGVKD. J was trimmed by 4 bases and V by 7 bases; bases with no gene match: 5. The CDR3 nucleotides are TGTGCCATCACCGGGACAGGGGGTGGCTATGGCTACACCTTC. Its protein product is CAITGTGGGYGYTF.

V gene TRBV7-2 combines with J gene TRBJ1-2; D is possibly TRBD1 (6 bases). The CDR3 runs 16 residues. V was cut by 1 base and J by 3 bases, with 15 bases left in between. Germline V lookup: CDR1 SGHTA, CDR2 FQGNSA. Written as DNA, the CDR3 is TGTGCCAGCAGCTTAGGGGGGACAACCGGATACTATGGCTACACCTTC. As protein: CASSLGGTTGYYGYTF.

The chain joins TRBV9 to TRBJ2-3; D is ambiguous. From germline, CDR1 is SGDLS and CDR2 YYNGEE. Trimming pared 0 bases from V and 0 bases from J, leaving 8 bases between. The CDR3 spans 15 residues. CDR3 sequence (DNA): TGTGCCAGCAGCGTAGATAGCTTTAGCACAGATACGCAGTATTTT. It translates to CASSVDSFSTDTQYF.

This rearrangement joins TRBV5-1 to TRBJ2-5; D perhaps matches TRBD2 (5 bases). This CDR3 comprises 12 residues. Germline assignment: CDR1 SGHRS and CDR2 YFSETQ. Between the trimmed V and J ends, which lost 6 bases and 2 bases, there was a span of 8 bases. The CDR3 reads CASKREQETQYF. DNA for the CDR3: TGCGCCAGCAAAAGGGAGCAAGAGACCCAGTACTTC.

This clone was counted once. The chain links TRBV19 to TRBJ1-1; TRBD1 aligns across 7 bases. J gave up 0 bases and V 3 bases, and 10 bases lay outside the gene matches. Germline assignment: CDR1 LNHDA and CDR2 SQIVND (reference sequence). This CDR3 region has 17 residues. This CDR3 is CASSIGGGQIMNTEAFF. The CDR3 region has the DNA TGTGCCAGTAGTATCGGTGGGGGACAGATCATGAACACTGAAGCTTTCTTT. Full variable domain (outside the CDR3, taken from reference TRBV19 and TRBJ1-1): DGGITQSPKYLFRKEGQNVTLSCEQNLNHDAMYWYRQDPGQGLRLIYYSQIVNDFQKGDIAEGYSVSREKKESFPLTVTSAQKNPTAFYLCASSIGGGQIMNTEAFFGQGTRLTVV.

The chain joins TRBV14 to TRBJ2-5, with 9 bases that match TRBD2. The V segment lost 0 bases and the J segment 2 bases; nucleotides outside the gene matches: 1. The CDR3 runs to 15 residues. From germline, CDR1 is SGHDN and CDR2 FVKESK. CDR3 coding DNA: TGTGCCAGCAGCCAAGACGGACTAGCGCAAGAGACCCAGTACTTC. This translates into CASSQDGLAQETQYF.

J is TRBJ2-3 and V is TRBV7-8; D unresolved. The CDR3 length is 12 residues. The V gene lost 4 bases and the J gene lost 3 bases, with 5 bases spanning the gap. Per germline, CDR1 SGHVS and CDR2 FQNEAQ. The CDR3 DNA sequence: TGTGCCAGCAGCTCCTCTACAGATACGCAGTATTTT. This sequence encodes CASSSSTDTQYF.

The chain joins TRBV10-3 to TRBJ1-1, with 9 bases fitting TRBD1. This CDR3 region has 16 residues. Trimming cost V 4 bases and J 5 bases; bases outside gene matches: 11. Per germline, CDR1 ENHRY and CDR2 SYGVKD. This CDR3 reads CAISGGTGRGGTEAFF. CDR3 DNA: TGTGCCATCAGTGGGGGGACAGGGAGGGGGGGAACTGAAGCTTTCTTT.

This chain joins TRBV5-1 and TRBJ2-3, with TRBD2 identical over 11 bases. This CDR3 has 15 amino acids. CDR1 and CDR2 from the germline V gene are SGHRS and YFSETQ. The junction had 10 bases not matched to a gene; V was cut back by 7 bases and J by 6 bases. For the CDR3, the DNA is TGCGCCAGCGGTCCTAGGACTAGCGGGTTCGATACGCAGTATTTT. It translates to CASGPRTSGFDTQYF.

This clone has a handful of counts. The V gene is TRBV10-2, the J gene TRBJ2-7; 8 bases agree with TRBD1. Germline CDR1 reads WSHSY; CDR2 reads SAAADI. This CDR3 region has 16 residues. V lost 9 bases to trimming and J lost 5 bases; unmatched junction nucleotides: 18. CDR3 region: CARNGVRTGKFHEQYF. CDR3 nucleotides: TGCGCCAGAAACGGGGTCCGGACAGGGAAGTTCCACGAGCAGTACTTC.

The chain employs TRBV29-1 and TRBJ2-3, with 11 bases matching TRBD2. This CDR3 has 15 amino acids. V lost 4 bases and J lost 4; bases outside the gene matches: 7. Germline V gene data show CDR1 as SQVTM and CDR2 as ANQGSEA. CDR3 coding DNA: TGCAGCGTTGTCATAGCGGGAGGGCCGGCAGATACGCAGTATTTT. Translation: CSVVIAGGPADTQYF.

With regard to this clone: Other DNA sequences within the sample encode an identical CDR3. This chain links TRBV18 with TRBJ2-7, with 7 bases lining up with TRBD1. The CDR3 covers 14 residues. Germline CDR1 and CDR2: KGHSH and LQKENI. V lost 3 bases to trimming and J lost 3 bases; unmatched junction nucleotides: 5. The chain's CDR3 is CASSPRTGDYEQYF. The CDR3 bases are TGTGCCAGCTCACCCAGGACAGGCGACTACGAGCAGTACTTC.

The V call is TRBV6-1, the J call TRBJ1-5, with D unresolved. CDR3 length: 13 residues. Per germline, CDR1 MNHNS and CDR2 SASEGT. The V end was cut by 8 bases, the J end by 7 bases, with 15 bases between. The CDR3 nucleotides are TGTGCCAGCTGGGAGTCGGGGAACCAGCCCCAGCATTTT. It translates to CASWESGNQPQHF.